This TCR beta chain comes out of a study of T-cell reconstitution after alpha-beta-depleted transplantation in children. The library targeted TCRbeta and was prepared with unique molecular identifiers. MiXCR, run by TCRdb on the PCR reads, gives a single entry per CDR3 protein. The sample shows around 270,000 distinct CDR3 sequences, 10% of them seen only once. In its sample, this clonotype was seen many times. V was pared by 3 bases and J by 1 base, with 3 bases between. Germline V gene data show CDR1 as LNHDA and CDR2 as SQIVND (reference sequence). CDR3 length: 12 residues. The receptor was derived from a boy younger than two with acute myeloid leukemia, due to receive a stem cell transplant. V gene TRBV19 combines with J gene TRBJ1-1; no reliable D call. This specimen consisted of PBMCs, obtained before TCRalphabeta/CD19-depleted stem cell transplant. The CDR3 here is CASSIRNTEAFF. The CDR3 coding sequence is TGTGCCAGTAGTATCCGGAACACTGAAGCTTTCTTT.